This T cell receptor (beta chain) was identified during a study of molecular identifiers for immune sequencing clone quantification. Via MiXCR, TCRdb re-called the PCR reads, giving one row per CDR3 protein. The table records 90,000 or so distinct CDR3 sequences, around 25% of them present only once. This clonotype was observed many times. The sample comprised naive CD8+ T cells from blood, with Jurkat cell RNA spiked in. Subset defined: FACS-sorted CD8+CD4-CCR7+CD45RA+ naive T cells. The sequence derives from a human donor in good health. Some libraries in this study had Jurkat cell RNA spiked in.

CDR3 residues: CASSSRGDNQPQHF. CDR3 DNA: TGTGCCAGCAGTTCCAGGGGAGACAATCAGCCCCAGCATTTT. The rearrangement joins TRBV27 to TRBJ1-5, with a weak D call TRBD1 (6 bases). The CDR3 loop spans 14 amino acids. CDR1 is MNHEY, CDR2 SMNVEV, per germline (reference sequence). The V end was cut by 4 bases, the J end by 3 bases, with 10 bases between.